The 14 T cell receptor beta chains given below trace back to one sample, sequenced in a study of blood T cell repertoires in COVID-19. The table came from immunoSEQ multiplex PCR; TCRdb's copy has only in-frame clones and leaves some out. The sample lists 250,000 to 300,000 clones, about 93% occurring once. The sequencing input was PBMCs or T cells enriched from blood (not recorded which). These receptors came from a woman aged 25-40 years who had recovered from COVID-19.

This rearrangement joins TRBV18 to TRBJ2-5; 9 nucleotides agree with TRBD2. The CDR3 is 15 amino acids. V shed 6 bases, J shed 4 bases, and the junction held 9 bases outside the gene matches. Germline V lookup: CDR1 KGHSH, CDR2 LQKENI. The CDR3: CASSRIAGVGETQYF. In DNA, the CDR3 is TGTGCCAGCTCCCGTATAGCGGGAGTGGGAGAGACCCAGTACTTC.

The gene calls are TRBV6-1 and TRBJ2-2; weak D call: TRBD1 (6 bases). The CDR3 is made up of 16 amino acids. Trimming cost V 3 bases and J 4 bases, with 15 bases left between them. The germline gives CDR1 MNHNS, CDR2 SASEGT. CDR3 residues: CASSDRDTKSTGELFF. Written as DNA, the CDR3 is TGTGCCAGCAGTGACCGGGACACAAAGAGCACCGGGGAGCTGTTTTTT.

This clone came up a few times. This chain joins TRBV7-8 and TRBJ2-3, with TRBD2 matching over 10 bases. From germline, CDR1 is SGHVS and CDR2 FQNEAQ. V lost 2 bases to trimming and J lost 0 bases; unmatched junction nucleotides: 5. The CDR3 runs 17 residues. The CDR3 loop reads CASSLPSGSTSTDTQYF. CDR3 nucleotides: TGTGCCAGCAGCTTACCTAGCGGGAGTACAAGCACAGATACGCAGTATTTT. Full variable domain (missing parts from reference TRBV7-8 and TRBJ2-3): GAGVSQSPRYKVAKRGQDVALRCDPISGHVSLFWYQQALGQGPEFLTYFQNEAQLDKSGLPSDRFFAERPEGSVSTLKIQRTQQEDSAVYLCASSLPSGSTSTDTQYFGPGTRLTVL.

The V call is TRBV5-1, the J call TRBJ2-7; 7 positions match TRBD1. Germline V gene lookup returns CDR1 SGHRS and CDR2 YFSETQ. With V trimmed by 4 bases and J by 0 bases, 10 bases remained unmatched. The CDR3 is 16 amino acids. This CDR3 is CASSLKGDSFSYEQYF. As DNA, the CDR3 is TGCGCCAGCAGCCTGAAGGGGGACAGTTTCTCCTACGAGCAGTACTTC.

The chain couples TRBV27 to TRBJ2-7; D might be TRBD1 (6 bases). The germline gives CDR1 MNHEY, CDR2 SMNVEV (reference sequence). Trimming shortened V by 5 bases and J by 3 bases, and 11 bases separated the two germline ends. This CDR3 is 13 amino acids long. DNA of the CDR3: TGTGCCAGCAGTCCTCGGACAGTCTACGAGCAGTACTTC. This encodes CASSPRTVYEQYF.

This chain connects TRBV29-1 to TRBJ1-5, with D perhaps TRBD1 (5 bases). Germline values: CDR1 SQVTM, CDR2 ANQGSEA. This CDR3 is 13 amino acids long. The V end lost 8 bases, the J end lost 0 bases, and 11 bases lay between the germline ends. The CDR3 DNA reads TGCAGCATTCGGACATCTAGCAATCAGCCCCAGCATTTT. It specifies CSIRTSSNQPQHF. Supplemented by reference TRBV29-1 and TRBJ1-5, the full variable domain reads SAVISQKPSRDICQRGTSLTIQCQVDSQVTMMFWYRQQPGQSLTLIATANQGSEATYESGFVIDKFPISRPNLTFSTLTVSNMSPEDSSIYLCSIRTSSNQPQHFGDGTRLSIL.

The gene calls are TRBV28 and TRBJ2-1; TRBD1 matches at 9 bases. CDR3 size: 14 residues. With 8 bases clipped from V and 4 bases from J, the junction kept 6 bases outside the gene matches. CDR1 and CDR2 from the germline V gene are MDHEN and SYDVKM. Here the CDR3 reads CASHGTGRYNEQFF. The CDR3 nucleotides are TGTGCCAGCCATGGGACAGGGAGATACAATGAGCAGTTCTTC.

This chain connects TRBV5-4 to TRBJ2-3; possible D gene TRBD1, 6 bases. V was cut by 1 base and J by 2 bases, with 11 bases left in between. The V gene's germline CDR1 is SGHNT and CDR2 YYREEE (reference sequence). The CDR3 contains 15 residues. The CDR3 coding sequence is TGTGCCAGCAGCTTGTACAGGGACCACACAGATACGCAGTATTTT. This translates into CASSLYRDHTDTQYF. The entire variable domain, with the rest obtained from reference TRBV5-4 and TRBJ2-3, is as follows: ETGVTQSPTHLIKTRGQQVTLRCSSQSGHNTVSWYQQALGQGPQFIFQYYREEENGRGNFPPRFSGLQFPNYSSELNVNALELDDSALYLCASSLYRDHTDTQYFGPGTRLTVL.

This chain links TRBV5-6 with TRBJ1-5, with unresolved D. The V end lost 3 bases, the J end lost 0 bases, and 7 bases lay between the germline ends. Germline V gene data show CDR1 as SGHDT and CDR2 as YYEEEE. CDR3 size: 14 residues. The CDR3 region is CASSYYNSNQPQHF. CDR3 DNA: TGTGCCAGCAGCTACTACAATAGCAATCAGCCCCAGCATTTT.

The CDR3 is CSVIQVSSYNEQFF. Written as DNA, the CDR3 is TGCAGCGTTATACAGGTCAGCTCCTACAATGAGCAGTTCTTC. This rearrangement joins TRBV29-1 to TRBJ2-1; D perhaps matches TRBD1 (5 bases). V was pared by 5 bases and J by 0 bases, with 11 bases between. The CDR3 is 14 amino acids. Germline values: CDR1 SQVTM, CDR2 ANQGSEA.

The table lists this clone with a count of one. The rearrangement joins TRBV5-6 to TRBJ1-1; the match to TRBD1 covers 7 bases. Germline CDR1 reads SGHDT; CDR2 reads YYEEEE. The CDR3 is made up of 15 amino acids. The V and J ends lost 4 bases and 10 bases, in that order; junction bases with no gene match: 16. The CDR3 loop is CASSPIGGQSLSAFF. The CDR3 DNA is TGTGCCAGCAGCCCTATAGGGGGACAGTCTCTGTCAGCTTTCTTT.

The chain links TRBV19 to TRBJ2-5; 8 bases are a match to TRBD2. J gave up 2 bases and V 3 bases, and 23 bases lay outside the gene matches. The CDR3 is made up of 21 amino acids. Germline V gene data show CDR1 as LNHDA and CDR2 as SQIVND (reference sequence). DNA of the CDR3: TGTGCCAGTAGTATGGCGTTCTGGGTGACTAGCGAGCCGTGGAGGCAAGAGACCCAGTACTTC. This sequence encodes CASSMAFWVTSEPWRQETQYF. Full variable domain (remainder filled in from reference TRBV19 and TRBJ2-5): DGGITQSPKYLFRKEGQNVTLSCEQNLNHDAMYWYRQDPGQGLRLIYYSQIVNDFQKGDIAEGYSVSREKKESFPLTVTSAQKNPTAFYLCASSMAFWVTSEPWRQETQYFGPGTRLLVL.

This chain connects TRBV11-2 to TRBJ2-2; D perhaps matches TRBD2 (5 bases). CDR1 and CDR2 (germline): SGHAT, FQNNGV. The CDR3 is 14 residues long. Trimming shortened V by 3 bases and J by 1 base, and 6 bases separated the two germline ends. The CDR3 region has the DNA TGTGCCAGCAGCTTTACTAGGAACACCGGGGAGCTGTTTTTT. Its translation is CASSFTRNTGELFF.

The V and J genes are TRBV19 and TRBJ1-5, with 8 bases fitting TRBD1. Germline CDR1 reads LNHDA; CDR2 reads SQIVND (reference sequence). The CDR3 runs 15 residues. V gave up 6 bases and J gave up 7 bases; unmatched junction bases: 11. The CDR3 protein is CASSEIGQGGQPQHF. The CDR3 DNA is TGTGCCAGTAGCGAAATCGGACAGGGCGGCCAGCCCCAGCATTTT.